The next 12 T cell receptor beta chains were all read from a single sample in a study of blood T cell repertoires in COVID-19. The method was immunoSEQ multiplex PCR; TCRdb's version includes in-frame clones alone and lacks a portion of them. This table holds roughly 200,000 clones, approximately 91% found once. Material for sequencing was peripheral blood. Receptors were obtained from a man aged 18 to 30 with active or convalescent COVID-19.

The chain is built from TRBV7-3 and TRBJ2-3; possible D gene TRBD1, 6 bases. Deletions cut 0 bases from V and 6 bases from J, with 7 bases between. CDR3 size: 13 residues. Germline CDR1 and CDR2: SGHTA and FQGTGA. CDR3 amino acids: CASSLTQGDTQYF. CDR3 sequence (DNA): TGTGCCAGCAGCTTAACCCAGGGGGATACGCAGTATTTT.

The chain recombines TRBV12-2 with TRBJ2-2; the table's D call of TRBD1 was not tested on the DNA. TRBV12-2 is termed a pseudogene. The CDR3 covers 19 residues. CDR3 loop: CASPLGRGLSRLNTGELFF. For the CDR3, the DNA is TGTGCAAGTCCCTTGGGTAGGGGATTATCCCGGCTTAATACCGGGGAGCTGTTTTTT.

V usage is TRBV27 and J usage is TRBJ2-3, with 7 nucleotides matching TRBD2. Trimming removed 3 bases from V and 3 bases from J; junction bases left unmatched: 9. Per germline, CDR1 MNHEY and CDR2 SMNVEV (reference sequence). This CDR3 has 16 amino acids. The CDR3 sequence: CASSFFRGSETDTQYF. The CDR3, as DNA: TGTGCCAGCAGTTTTTTTCGCGGGAGTGAGACAGATACGCAGTATTTT.

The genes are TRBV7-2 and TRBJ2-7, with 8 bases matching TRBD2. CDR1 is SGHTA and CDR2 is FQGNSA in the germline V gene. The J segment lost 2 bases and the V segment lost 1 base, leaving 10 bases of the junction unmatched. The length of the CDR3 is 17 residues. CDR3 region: CASSLGPVVAGPYEQYF. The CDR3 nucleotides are TGTGCCAGCAGCTTAGGCCCAGTGGTAGCGGGACCCTACGAGCAGTACTTC.

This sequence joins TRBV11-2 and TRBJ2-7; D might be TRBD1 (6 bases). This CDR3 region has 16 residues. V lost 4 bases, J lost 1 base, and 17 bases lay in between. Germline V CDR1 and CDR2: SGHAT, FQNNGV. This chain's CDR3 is CASSSQYRVESYEQYF. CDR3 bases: TGTGCCAGCAGCTCCCAATACAGGGTGGAGTCCTACGAGCAGTACTTC.

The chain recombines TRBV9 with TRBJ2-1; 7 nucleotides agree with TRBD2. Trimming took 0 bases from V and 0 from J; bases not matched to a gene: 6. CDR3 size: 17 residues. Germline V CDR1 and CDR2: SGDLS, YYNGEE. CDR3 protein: CASSVVALADSYNEQFF. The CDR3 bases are TGTGCCAGCAGCGTAGTAGCCCTAGCGGACTCCTACAATGAGCAGTTCTTC.

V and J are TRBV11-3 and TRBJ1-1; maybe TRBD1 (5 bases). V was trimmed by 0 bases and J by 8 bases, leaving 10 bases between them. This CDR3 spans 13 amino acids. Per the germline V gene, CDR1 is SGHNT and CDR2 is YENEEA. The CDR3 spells CASSLDPDKEAFF. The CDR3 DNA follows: TGTGCCAGCAGCTTAGATCCGGACAAAGAAGCTTTCTTT.

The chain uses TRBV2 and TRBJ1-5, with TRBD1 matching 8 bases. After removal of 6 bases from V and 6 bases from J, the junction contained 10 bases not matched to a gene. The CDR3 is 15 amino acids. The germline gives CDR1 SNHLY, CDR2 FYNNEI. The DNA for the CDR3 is TGTGCCAGCAGCATGGACAGGGTAGGAGGTCAGCCCCAGCATTTT. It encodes CASSMDRVGGQPQHF. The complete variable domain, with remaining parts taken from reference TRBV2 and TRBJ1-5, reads EPEVTQTPSHQVTQMGQEVILRCVPISNHLYFYWYRQILGQKVEFLVSFYNNEISEKSEIFDDQFSVERPDGSNFTLKIRSTKLEDSAMYFCASSMDRVGGQPQHFGDGTRLSIL.

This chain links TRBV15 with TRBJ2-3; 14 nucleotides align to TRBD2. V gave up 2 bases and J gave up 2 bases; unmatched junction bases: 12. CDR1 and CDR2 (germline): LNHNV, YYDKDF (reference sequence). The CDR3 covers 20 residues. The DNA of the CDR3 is TGTGCCACCAGCAGAAACGCGACTAGCGGGGGGGAATTCTTCACAGATACGCAGTATTTT. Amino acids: CATSRNATSGGEFFTDTQYF.

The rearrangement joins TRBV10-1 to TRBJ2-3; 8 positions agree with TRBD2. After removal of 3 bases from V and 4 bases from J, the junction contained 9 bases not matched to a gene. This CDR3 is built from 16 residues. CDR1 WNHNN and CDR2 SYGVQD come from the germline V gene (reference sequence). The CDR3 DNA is TGCGCCAGCAGTGAAAGTCGGGGGGGCCTCGCAGATACGCAGTATTTT. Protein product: CASSESRGGLADTQYF.

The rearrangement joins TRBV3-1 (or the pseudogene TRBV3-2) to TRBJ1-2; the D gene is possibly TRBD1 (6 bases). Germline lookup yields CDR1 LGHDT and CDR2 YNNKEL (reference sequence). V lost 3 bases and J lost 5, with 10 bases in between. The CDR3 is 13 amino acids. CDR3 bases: TGTGCCAGCAGCCAGGTACAGGGTTATGGCTACACCTTC. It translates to CASSQVQGYGYTF.

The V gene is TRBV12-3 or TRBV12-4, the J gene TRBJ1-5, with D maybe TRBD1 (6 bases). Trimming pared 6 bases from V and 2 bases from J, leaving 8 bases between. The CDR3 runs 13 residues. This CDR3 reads CASRQGGNQPQHF. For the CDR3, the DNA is TGTGCCAGCAGACAGGGTGGCAATCAGCCCCAGCATTTT.